This T cell receptor (beta chain) was recovered during a study of cytomegalovirus exposure and HLA in healthy donors. General study findings and limits: Using the classifier, cytomegalovirus status was reportedly diagnosed with high specificity and sensitivity.

This CDR3 spans 16 amino acids. Looked up from germline, CDR1 is WSHSY and CDR2 is SAAADI. Trimming shortened V by 2 bases and J by 2 bases, and 13 bases separated the two germline ends. About this clone: Its antigen is undetermined.

PCR used 60 Vbeta primers and 13 Jbeta primers. This table comes from immunoSEQ multiplex PCR, and its TCRdb copy is limited to in-frame clones, with some not included. The table lists 96,000 or so clones, approximately 72% of them singletons. The sequence was obtained from a woman in her 70s in good health and CMV-seropositive. The V gene is TRBV10-2, the J gene TRBJ1-5; D unresolved. Sequencing was done on a sample of PBMCs. The CDR3 is CASSETHGKGNQPQHF. CDR3 DNA: TGCGCCAGCAGTGAGACCCACGGGAAGGGCAATCAGCCCCAGCATTTT.